The source of this T cell receptor (beta chain) is a study of blood T cell repertoires in COVID-19. Across the whole study: The origin of the acute and convalescent COVID-19 samples was the United States, Italy and Spain.

Germline CDR1 is MNHNS and CDR2 is SASEGT. The CDR3 consists of 15 residues. Trimming took 3 bases from V and 2 from J; bases not matched to a gene: 1. As originally analysed: Estimates of nucleated cell counts were drawn from the amplification of reference gene primers. Some clones are missing from TCRdb's copy, which holds only in-frame ones; the method was immunoSEQ multiplex PCR. V and J calls and clone size are as listed in that table; D and trimming were resolved from the DNA. The data contain under 55,000 clones, approximately 79% of them singletons. The clonotype was recovered from a man between 70 and 80 years old with acute or convalescent COVID-19. This chain joins TRBV6-1 and TRBJ2-1; the match to TRBD2 covers 10 bases. What was sequenced was peripheral blood. The CDR3 DNA is TGTGCCAGCAGTGAGAGCGGGGGGGCCTACAATGAGCAGTTCTTC. Translated, it gives CASSESGGAYNEQFF.